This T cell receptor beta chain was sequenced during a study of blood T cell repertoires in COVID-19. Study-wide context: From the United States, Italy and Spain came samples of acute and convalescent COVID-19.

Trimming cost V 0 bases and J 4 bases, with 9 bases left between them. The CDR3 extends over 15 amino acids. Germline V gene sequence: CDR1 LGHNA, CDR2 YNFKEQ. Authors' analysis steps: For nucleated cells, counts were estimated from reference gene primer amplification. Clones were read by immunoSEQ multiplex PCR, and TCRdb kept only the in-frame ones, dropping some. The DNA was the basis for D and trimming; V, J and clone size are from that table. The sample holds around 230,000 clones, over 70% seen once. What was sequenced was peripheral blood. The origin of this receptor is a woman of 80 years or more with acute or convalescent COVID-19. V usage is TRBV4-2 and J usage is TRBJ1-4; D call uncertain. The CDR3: CASSQDSQSNEKLFF. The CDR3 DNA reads TGTGCCAGCAGCCAAGACTCACAGAGTAATGAAAAACTGTTTTTT.